The 19 T cell receptor beta chains reported below all come from one sample, sequenced in a study of T cells after yellow fever vaccination. TCRdb passed the 5' RACE reads through MiXCR, listing each CDR3 protein once. In the table there are over 250,000 distinct CDR3 sequences, roughly 4.8% of which are singletons. Material: CD4+ T cells sorted from PBMCs, obtained on the day of the yellow fever booster vaccination. The receptors originated from a man aged 18 to 29 who received the YFV17D yellow fever vaccine.

This clonotype occurred a few times. V and J are TRBV5-1 and TRBJ2-7, with D perhaps TRBD2 (7 bases). The CDR3 runs 13 residues. V was cut by 5 bases and J by 2 bases, with 11 bases left in between. Germline V gene sequence: CDR1 SGHRS, CDR2 YFSETQ. The CDR3 coding sequence is TGCGCCAGCAGACAGGGAGGGACCTACGAGCAGTACTTC. Translating it yields CASRQGGTYEQYF.

The chain recombines TRBV10-3 with TRBJ2-2, with 8 bases lining up with TRBD2. In germline, CDR1 is ENHRY, CDR2 SYGVKD. There are 14 residues in the CDR3. V was clipped by 0 bases and J by 9 bases; unmatched bases: 3. CDR3 in DNA: TGTGCCATCAGTGAGTCGGGACTAGTCAGGGAGCTGTTTTTT. This encodes CAISESGLVRELFF.

The chain employs TRBV4-3 and TRBJ1-6; D remains unclear. V gave up 1 base and J gave up 2 bases, with 0 bases separating them. Looked up from germline, CDR1 is LGHNA and CDR2 is YSLEER. CDR3 size: 13 residues. As DNA, the CDR3 is TGCGCCAGCAGCCAAGCCTATAATTCACCCCTCCACTTT. Translation gives CASSQAYNSPLHF.

This clonotype occurred a few times. The chain has TRBV15 and TRBJ2-2; D is undetermined. This CDR3 spans 11 amino acids. Trimming stripped 1 base from V and 7 bases from J, with 1 base between. Germline lookup yields CDR1 LNHNV and CDR2 YYDKDF (reference sequence). CDR3 amino acids: CATSRGGELFF. In nucleotides, the CDR3 is TGTGCCACCAGCAGAGGCGGGGAGCTGTTTTTT.

This clonotype has ten or more counts. V is TRBV9 and J is TRBJ1-1; D unclear. Trimming took 0 bases from V and 4 from J, leaving 16 bases between them. Germline loops: CDR1 SGDLS, CDR2 YYNGEE. This CDR3 spans 16 amino acids. CDR3 nucleotides: TGTGCCAGCAGCGTAGTCTATCGCCGGTTTCGCACTGAAGCTTTCTTT. Amino acids: CASSVVYRRFRTEAFF.

The chain links TRBV20-1 to TRBJ2-3, with D unclear. The CDR3 contains 14 residues. V was pared by 3 bases and J by 1 base, with 11 bases between. Germline CDR1 reads DFQATT; CDR2 reads SNEGSKA (reference sequence). Here the CDR3 reads CSASPNRRTDTQYF. CDR3 DNA: TGCAGTGCTAGTCCCAACAGACGCACAGATACGCAGTATTTT.

This clonotype has at least ten counts. The genes are TRBV7-6 and TRBJ2-5; the D gene could be TRBD1 or TRBD2 (5 bases each). Germline-derived CDR1 and CDR2 are SGHVS and FNYEAQ. The V end was cut by 1 base, the J end by 5 bases, with 11 bases between. The CDR3 is made up of 14 amino acids. CDR3 protein: CASSLGGSGETQYF. The CDR3 DNA reads as TGTGCCAGCAGCTTAGGGGGGTCCGGGGAGACCCAGTACTTC.

The chain has TRBV20-1 and TRBJ1-6; D is ambiguous. CDR3 size: 13 residues. Germline values: CDR1 DFQATT, CDR2 SNEGSKA (reference sequence). The ends were cut back, 4 bases at V and 9 bases at J, with 13 bases in the middle. Here the CDR3 DNA reads TGCAGTGCTACCAAGGCGAGGGCTTCACCCCTCCACTTT. This sequence encodes CSATKARASPLHF.

The table lists this clonotype with many counts. The V call is TRBV10-3, the J call TRBJ2-1; 12 bases map to TRBD2. This CDR3 region has 13 residues. The J segment lost 8 bases and the V segment lost 7 bases, leaving 3 bases of the junction unmatched. CDR1 and CDR2 from the germline V gene are ENHRY and SYGVKD. The CDR3: CAINLAGGDEQFF. The DNA of the CDR3 is TGTGCCATCAATCTAGCGGGGGGGGATGAGCAGTTCTTC.

V is TRBV20-1 and J is TRBJ2-3, with TRBD2 as a possible D gene (5 bases). Germline loops: CDR1 DFQATT, CDR2 SNEGSKA (reference sequence). This CDR3 is 13 amino acids long. The germline V and J ends were trimmed by 8 bases and 0 bases, with 12 bases remaining between them. CDR3 in amino acids: CSPDWTSTDTQYF. The DNA for the CDR3 is TGCAGTCCGGACTGGACCAGCACAGATACGCAGTATTTT.

In this sample, this clonotype turned up many times. The rearrangement joins TRBV30 to TRBJ2-5; no firm D call. The germline gives CDR1 GTSNPN, CDR2 SVGIG (reference sequence). The length of the CDR3 is 12 residues. The V end was cut by 0 bases, the J end by 5 bases, with 7 bases between. The CDR3 region has the DNA TGTGCCTGGAGTGTACTCGGGGAGACCCAGTACTTC. Translated, it gives CAWSVLGETQYF.

This clonotype has at least ten counts. This chain joins TRBV28 and TRBJ2-7, with 10 bases identical to TRBD1. V lost 5 bases and J lost 2; bases outside the gene matches: 9. The CDR3 runs to 16 residues. CDR1 and CDR2 (germline): MDHEN, SYDVKM. CDR3 bases: TGTGCCAGCAGTGGCGGTCGGGGGACAGGGGCCTACGAGCAGTACGTC. Translating it yields CASSGGRGTGAYEQYV.

This clonotype was seen at least ten times. The chain carries TRBV4-3 and TRBJ2-1; D is undetermined. The CDR3 covers 12 residues. Germline loops: CDR1 LGHNA, CDR2 YSLEER. Trimming removed 1 base at V and 6 bases at J, with 4 bases between. In nucleotides, the CDR3 is TGCGCCAGCAGCCAAGTTGCCAATGAGCAGTTCTTC. Its protein is CASSQVANEQFF.

This chain joins TRBV7-6 and TRBJ1-1; 9 nucleotides match TRBD1. Trimming removed 6 bases from V and 6 bases from J; junction bases left unmatched: 11. Germline CDR1 is SGHVS and CDR2 is FNYEAQ. This CDR3 region has 15 residues. CDR3 loop: CASSPRTGAGAEAFF. CDR3 DNA: TGTGCCAGCAGTCCCCGGACAGGGGCTGGGGCTGAAGCTTTCTTT.

The gene calls are TRBV2 and TRBJ1-5; D is undetermined. The CDR3 length is 14 residues. Trimming shortened V by 3 bases and J by 2 bases, and 8 bases separated the two germline ends. Germline loops: CDR1 SNHLY, CDR2 FYNNEI. CDR3: CASSDSRGNQPQHF. The CDR3 coding sequence is TGTGCCAGCAGTGACTCGAGGGGCAATCAGCCCCAGCATTTT.

At least ten counts were recorded for this clonotype. The V and J genes are TRBV6-5 and TRBJ1-1, with 8 positions matching TRBD1. V dropped 7 bases and J dropped 5; count of bases not matched to a gene: 9. The CDR3 is 14 amino acids. Germline CDR1 and CDR2: MNHEY and SVGAGI. This CDR3 reads CASIPQGAGTEAFF. DNA for the CDR3: TGTGCCAGCATCCCCCAGGGGGCAGGGACTGAAGCTTTCTTT.

This clonotype appeared a few times. J is TRBJ2-2 and V is TRBV12-3 or TRBV12-4; 11 bases are shared with TRBD2. Trimming removed 6 bases from V and 8 bases from J; junction bases left unmatched: 8. This CDR3 contains 15 residues. CDR3 region: CASRRLAGTLGELFF. The CDR3 DNA follows: TGTGCCAGCAGGCGACTAGCGGGGACTCTGGGGGAGCTGTTTTTT.

This clonotype was observed a handful of times. The chain carries TRBV11-1 and TRBJ2-5; 9 positions match TRBD2. The length of the CDR3 is 13 residues. V lost 10 bases to trimming and J lost 6 bases; unmatched junction nucleotides: 9. Germline loops: CDR1 SGHAT, CDR2 FQDESV (reference sequence). This CDR3 reads CATSIAGAQTQYF. DNA for the CDR3: TGTGCCACCTCCATAGCGGGGGCCCAGACCCAGTACTTC.

The rearrangement links TRBV28 to TRBJ1-2, with D tentatively TRBD1 (5 bases). The CDR3 consists of 14 residues. CDR1 and CDR2 from the germline V gene are MDHEN and SYDVKM. V was cut by 3 bases and J by 7 bases, with 15 bases left in between. The CDR3 reads CASSLRDFGRGYTF. The CDR3, as DNA: TGTGCCAGCAGTTTGAGGGACTTTGGTCGTGGCTACACCTTC.